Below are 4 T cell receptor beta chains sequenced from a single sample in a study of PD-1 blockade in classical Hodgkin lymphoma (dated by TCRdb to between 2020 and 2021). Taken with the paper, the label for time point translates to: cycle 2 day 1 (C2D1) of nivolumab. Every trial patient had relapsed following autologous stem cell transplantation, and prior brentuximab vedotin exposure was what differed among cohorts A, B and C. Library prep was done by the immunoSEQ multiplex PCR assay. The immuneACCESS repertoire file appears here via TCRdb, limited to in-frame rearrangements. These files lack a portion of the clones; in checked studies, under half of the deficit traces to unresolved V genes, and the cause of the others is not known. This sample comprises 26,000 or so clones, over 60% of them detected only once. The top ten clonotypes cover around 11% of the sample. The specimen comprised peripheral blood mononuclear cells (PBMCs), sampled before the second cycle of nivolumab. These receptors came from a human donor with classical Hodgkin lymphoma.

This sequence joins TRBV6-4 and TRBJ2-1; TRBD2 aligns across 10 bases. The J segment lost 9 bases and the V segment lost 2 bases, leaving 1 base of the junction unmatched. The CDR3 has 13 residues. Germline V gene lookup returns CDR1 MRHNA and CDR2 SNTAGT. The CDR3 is CASSDRLAGEQFF. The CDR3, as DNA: TGTGCCAGCAGTGACCGACTAGCGGGTGAGCAGTTCTTC.

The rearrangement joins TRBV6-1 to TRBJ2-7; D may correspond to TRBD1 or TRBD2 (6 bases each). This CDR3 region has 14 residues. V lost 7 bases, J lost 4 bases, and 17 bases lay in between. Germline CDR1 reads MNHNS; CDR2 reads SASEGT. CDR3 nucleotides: TGTGCCAGCATCGAGGGGGGAATCGGGTACGAGCAGTACTTC. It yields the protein CASIEGGIGYEQYF.

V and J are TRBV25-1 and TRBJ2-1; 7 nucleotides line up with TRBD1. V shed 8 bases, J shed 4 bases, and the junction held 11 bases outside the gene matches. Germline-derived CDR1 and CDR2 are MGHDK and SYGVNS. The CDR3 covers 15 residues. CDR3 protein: CASAPTDRKYNEQFF. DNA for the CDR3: TGTGCCAGCGCTCCAACGGACAGGAAGTACAATGAGCAGTTCTTC.

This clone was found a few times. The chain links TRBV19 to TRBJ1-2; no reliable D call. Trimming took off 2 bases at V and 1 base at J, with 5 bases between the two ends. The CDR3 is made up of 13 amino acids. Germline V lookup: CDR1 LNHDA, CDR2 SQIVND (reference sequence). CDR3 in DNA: TGTGCCAGTAGTATACAGTTTAACTATGGCTACACCTTC. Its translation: CASSIQFNYGYTF.